This entry features one T cell receptor beta chain sequence. Its specificity is unknown. This entry belongs to a study of blood T cells in healthy people across ages. Study-level points and caveats: Higher diversity and more naive CD4+ cells were features of long-lived donors, compared to aged donors. Measured against age, TCR beta diversity per million T cells decreased in a roughly linear manner.

V lost 6 bases and J lost 4; bases outside the gene matches: 10. The CDR3 is made up of 14 amino acids. Germline values: CDR1 SQVTM, CDR2 ANQGSEA. A second PCR, run for roughly 7 to 12 cycles, used a sample-barcoded 5' primer plus a J-beta primer mix. TCRdb ran MiXCR on the 5' RACE reads and lists one entry per CDR3 protein. The profile shows fewer than 900,000 distinct CDR3 sequences, approximately 43% of them singletons. The chain couples TRBV29-1 to TRBJ1-2; TRBD1 matches 8 bases. Sequencing input: blood. This clonotype was sampled from a woman aged 55 to 70 in good health. Written as DNA, the CDR3 is TGCAGCGTCTCTTCGGACAGGGTCGGCTATGGCTACACCTTC. Protein: CSVSSDRVGYGYTF.